These 22 T cell receptor beta chains came from one sample sequenced in a study of spatial heterogeneity in lung cancer. The sample's time point: sample taken at primary tumor resection. No cell sorting; template was whole RNA from tumor, lung tissue or PBMC. TCRdb fed the 5' RACE reads into MiXCR, producing one record per CDR3 protein. Seen here are over 75,000 distinct CDR3 sequences, approximately 18% observed once, and the top ten hold roughly 6%. The sample in question was PBMCs, obtained at surgery. The receptors originated from a male donor with early-stage non-small cell lung cancer.

Within the sample, this clonotype is medium-sized. This chain connects TRBV2 to TRBJ2-3; 13 bases agree with TRBD2. Germline CDR1 and CDR2: SNHLY and FYNNEI. V lost 5 bases to trimming and J lost 4 bases; unmatched junction nucleotides: 15. This CDR3 has 19 amino acids. The CDR3 sequence is CASSKGPLGLAGAADTQYF. In nucleotides, the CDR3 is TGTGCCAGCAGTAAGGGACCGCTTGGACTAGCGGGGGCCGCAGATACGCAGTATTTT. Together with reference TRBV2 and TRBJ2-3, the CDR3 gives the full variable domain: EPEVTQTPSHQVTQMGQEVILRCVPISNHLYFYWYRQILGQKVEFLVSFYNNEISEKSEIFDDQFSVERPDGSNFTLKIRSTKLEDSAMYFCASSKGPLGLAGAADTQYFGPGTRLTVL.

This clonotype was counted at least ten times. J is TRBJ2-1 and V is TRBV28; 10 nucleotides agree with TRBD2. CDR3 length: 14 residues. J was trimmed by 8 bases and V by 8 bases; bases with no gene match: 9. Germline CDR1 and CDR2: MDHEN and SYDVKM. For the CDR3, the DNA is TGTGCCAGCGGCTCTAGCGGGGGTGAGGATGAGCAGTTCTTC. This codes for CASGSSGGEDEQFF.

This clonotype appeared a few times. J is TRBJ2-4 and V is TRBV7-2; the match to TRBD1 covers 8 bases. Germline CDR1 and CDR2: SGHTA and FQGNSA. The CDR3 is made up of 14 amino acids. After removal of 6 bases from V and 6 bases from J, the junction contained 7 bases not matched to a gene. Here the CDR3 DNA reads TGTGCCAGCAGTATCGGACAGGGAGCAAACATTCAGTACTTC. Translated, it gives CASSIGQGANIQYF.

In its sample, this clonotype was seen a few times. The chain couples TRBV5-1 to TRBJ2-7, with TRBD1 matching over 11 bases. Trimming at V came to 3 bases and at J to 9 bases, leaving 14 bases not matched to a gene. CDR1 SGHRS and CDR2 YFSETQ come from the germline V gene. The CDR3 consists of 16 residues. The CDR3 is CASSWTGGAEGVVQYF. The CDR3 region has the DNA TGCGCCAGCAGCTGGACAGGGGGCGCGGAGGGCGTAGTGCAGTACTTC.

The chain carries TRBV5-1 and TRBJ2-5; D is ambiguous. The CDR3 extends over 14 amino acids. V was clipped by 0 bases and J by 1 base, with 7 bases between them. CDR1 and CDR2 (germline): SGHRS, YFSETQ. The CDR3 DNA reads TGCGCCAGCAGCTTGGGCCAGACCCAAGAGACCCAGTACTTC. It encodes CASSLGQTQETQYF.

This clonotype was detected ten times or more. J is TRBJ1-2 and V is TRBV7-9, with D perhaps TRBD1 (6 bases). V gave up 5 bases and J gave up 4 bases, with 14 bases separating them. Germline CDR1 reads SEHNR; CDR2 reads FQNEAQ (reference sequence). The CDR3 spans 14 residues. The CDR3 sequence is CASSIQGSPYGYTF. CDR3 coding DNA: TGTGCCAGCAGCATACAGGGATCTCCCTATGGCTACACCTTC.

This clonotype has ten or more counts. The gene calls are TRBV28 and TRBJ1-5; D is perhaps TRBD1 (5 bases). V was cut by 6 bases and J by 0 bases, with 18 bases left in between. From germline, CDR1 is MDHEN and CDR2 SYDVKM. The CDR3 sequence is 17 residues long. DNA for the CDR3: TGTGCCAGCAGCCCAGTTGGGGGAATCGATAGCAATCAGCCCCAGCATTTT. Its translation is CASSPVGGIDSNQPQHF.

This clonotype was counted a few times. The chain carries TRBV5-6 and TRBJ1-5; 9 bases map to TRBD1. This CDR3 comprises 15 residues. Germline V CDR1 and CDR2: SGHDT, YYEEEE. V shed 3 bases, J shed 6 bases, and the junction held 7 bases outside the gene matches. This CDR3 reads CASSSGTGMGQPQHF. The CDR3 coding sequence is TGTGCCAGCAGCTCTGGGACAGGGATGGGTCAGCCCCAGCATTTT.

This chain links TRBV27 with TRBJ2-2; D remains ambiguous. Trimming shortened V by 2 bases and J by 8 bases, and 21 bases separated the two germline ends. The CDR3 spans 17 residues. Germline V lookup: CDR1 MNHEY, CDR2 SMNVEV (reference sequence). The CDR3 reads CASSLIVGRTQRGELFF. In DNA form, the CDR3 reads TGTGCCAGCAGTTTAATAGTCGGTCGTACGCAGAGGGGGGAGCTGTTTTTT.

This clonotype occurred many times. The rearrangement joins TRBV9 to TRBJ2-1; a possible D gene is TRBD2 (5 bases). Germline V lookup: CDR1 SGDLS, CDR2 YYNGEE. CDR3 size: 17 residues. Trimming left V 4 bases short and J 0 bases short, with 17 bases between. CDR3 residues: CASSLGLRLSSYNEQFF. In DNA, the CDR3 is TGTGCCAGCAGCCTTGGACTGAGACTAAGCTCCTACAATGAGCAGTTCTTC.

The chain couples TRBV2 to TRBJ2-1; TRBD2 agrees at 9 bases. The CDR3 extends over 16 amino acids. In germline, CDR1 is SNHLY, CDR2 FYNNEI. The J segment lost 5 bases and the V segment lost 4 bases, leaving 9 bases of the junction unmatched. CDR3 sequence: CASSVKGLAHHNEQFF. CDR3 DNA sequence: TGTGCCAGCAGTGTAAAGGGACTAGCCCACCACAATGAGCAGTTCTTC.

In regard to this clonotype: A read error may be the cause here, since a much bigger clone is one base away. The genes are TRBV3-1 and TRBJ2-7; 8 positions agree with TRBD2. The CDR3 sequence is 13 residues long. Germline V gene sequence: CDR1 LGHDT, CDR2 YNNKEL (reference sequence). The CDR3 nucleotides are TGTGCCAGCAGCCGGAAGCGGGAGCTCGAGCAGTGCTTC. Encoded protein: CASSRKRELEQCF.

The V and J genes are TRBV6-1 and TRBJ2-7; D is ambiguous. The germline V gene encodes CDR1 MNHNS and CDR2 SASEGT. V shed 8 bases and J shed 3 bases, with 14 bases lying between them. The CDR3 is made up of 13 amino acids. CDR3 residues: CASLLDAYYEQYF. In DNA, the CDR3 is TGTGCCAGCCTGCTGGACGCTTACTACGAGCAGTACTTC.

This clonotype came up a few times. The V call is TRBV27, the J call TRBJ2-3; no definite D call. The germline V gene encodes CDR1 MNHEY and CDR2 SMNVEV (reference sequence). V was pared by 9 bases and J by 2 bases, with 12 bases between. The CDR3 runs to 13 residues. The chain's CDR3 is CASRPRNTDTQYF. CDR3 coding DNA: TGTGCCAGTCGGCCGAGAAACACAGATACGCAGTATTTT.

This clonotype was counted only a few times. Germline and junction disagree at one end, which may indicate a read error. The rearrangement links TRBV2 to TRBJ2-1; 15 bases agree with TRBD2. Looked up from germline, CDR1 is SNHLY and CDR2 is FYNNEI. This CDR3 spans 15 amino acids. This CDR3 is CASSEGLAGGYEQFF. CDR3 in DNA: TGTGCCAGCAGCGAAGGACTAGCGGGAGGGTATGAGCAGTTCTTC.

This clonotype was recorded a few times. The V and J genes are TRBV5-4 and TRBJ2-5; no definite D call. The germline V gene has CDR1 SGHNT and CDR2 YYREEE (reference sequence). There are 15 residues in the CDR3. V was cut by 5 bases and J by 5 bases, with 19 bases left in between. Written as DNA, the CDR3 is TGTGCCAGCAGTCACACCCCTAGGGCGGAGGAGACCCAGTACTTC. Protein sequence: CASSHTPRAEETQYF.

This clonotype turned up a few times. The V and J genes are TRBV7-2 and TRBJ2-2, with 9 bases fitting TRBD2. With V trimmed by 7 bases and J by 6 bases, 9 bases remained unmatched. There are 15 residues in the CDR3. Germline-derived CDR1 and CDR2 are SGHTA and FQGNSA. CDR3 sequence (DNA): TGTGCCAGCAAACCAGGCGGGGGGGCCGCCGGGGAGCTGTTTTTT. Amino acid sequence: CASKPGGGAAGELFF.

V and J are TRBV28 and TRBJ2-2; D is uncertain. This CDR3 has 12 amino acids. Trimming left V 11 bases short and J 1 base short, with 8 bases between. The V gene's germline CDR1 is MDHEN and CDR2 SYDVKM. The CDR3 region has the DNA TGTGCCTGCAACAGGAACACCGGGGAGCTGTTTTTT. Protein sequence: CACNRNTGELFF.

The chain is built from TRBV5-1 and TRBJ2-3; no clear D. The germline V and J ends were trimmed by 3 bases and 4 bases, with 9 bases remaining between them. Germline assignment: CDR1 SGHRS and CDR2 YFSETQ. This CDR3 comprises 13 residues. CDR3 region: CASSSAVADTQYF. CDR3 in DNA: TGCGCCAGCAGCTCCGCGGTTGCAGATACGCAGTATTTT. The variable domain in full, completed from reference TRBV5-1 and TRBJ2-3, reads KAGVTQTPRYLIKTRGQQVTLSCSPISGHRSVSWYQQTPGQGLQFLFEYFSETQRNKGNFPGRFSGRQFSNSRSEMNVSTLELGDSALYLCASSSAVADTQYFGPGTRLTVL.

The chain carries TRBV18 and TRBJ2-1; D is undetermined. Trimming took 6 bases from V and 6 from J, leaving 15 bases between them. The CDR3 runs 14 residues. Germline-derived CDR1 and CDR2 are KGHSH and LQKENI. This CDR3 is CASSPSHWPNEQFF. The CDR3 DNA follows: TGTGCCAGCTCCCCATCCCATTGGCCCAATGAGCAGTTCTTC. Based on the CDR3 plus reference TRBV18 and TRBJ2-1, the full variable domain is NAGVMQNPRHLVRRRGQEARLRCSPMKGHSHVYWYRQLPEEGLKFMVYLQKENIIDESGMPKERFSAEFPKEGPSILRIQQVVRGDSAAYFCASSPSHWPNEQFFGPGTRLTVL.

The chain combines TRBV2 with TRBJ2-1, with 7 bases matching TRBD2. With V trimmed by 1 base and J by 7 bases, 7 bases remained unmatched. Germline assignment: CDR1 SNHLY and CDR2 FYNNEI. This CDR3 has 15 amino acids. CDR3: CASSEGWTGGNEQFF. The CDR3 DNA reads as TGTGCCAGCAGTGAAGGGTGGACCGGGGGGAATGAGCAGTTCTTC.

J is TRBJ2-1 and V is TRBV6-2 or TRBV6-3; D might be TRBD1 (5 bases). Germline CDR1 MNHEY, CDR2 SVGEGT. Trimming removed 6 bases at V and 3 bases at J, with 18 bases between. The CDR3 loop spans 16 amino acids. This CDR3 is CASRDPLGPFYNEQFF. The CDR3 coding sequence is TGTGCCAGCAGAGACCCTCTGGGGCCTTTCTACAATGAGCAGTTCTTC.